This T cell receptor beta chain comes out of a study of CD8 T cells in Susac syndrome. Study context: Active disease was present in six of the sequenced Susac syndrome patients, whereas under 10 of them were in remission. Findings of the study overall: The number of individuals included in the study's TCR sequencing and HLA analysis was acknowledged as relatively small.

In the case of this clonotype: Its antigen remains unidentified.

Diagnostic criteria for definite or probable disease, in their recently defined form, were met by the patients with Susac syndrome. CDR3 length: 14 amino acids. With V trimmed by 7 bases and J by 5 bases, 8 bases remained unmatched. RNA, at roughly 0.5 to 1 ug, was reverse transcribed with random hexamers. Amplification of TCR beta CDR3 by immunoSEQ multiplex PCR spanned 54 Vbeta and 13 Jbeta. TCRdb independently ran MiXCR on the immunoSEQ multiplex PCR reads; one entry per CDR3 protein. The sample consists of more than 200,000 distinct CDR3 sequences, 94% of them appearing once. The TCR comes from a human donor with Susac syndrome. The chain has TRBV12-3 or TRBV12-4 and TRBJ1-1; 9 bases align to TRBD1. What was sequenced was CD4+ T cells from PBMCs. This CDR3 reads CASTPTGGTTEAFF. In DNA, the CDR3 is TGTGCCAGCACCCCGACAGGGGGGACGACTGAAGCTTTCTTT.